This TCR beta chain comes out of a study of T cells in Graves' hyperthyroidism and ophthalmopathy. Only a few counts were recorded for this clonotype. The source material, RNA transcripts, was used to amplify TCR beta CDR3 regions. HTBI primers were the set used in a first-round RT-PCR of the TCR CDR3. In TCRdb, the multiplex PCR reads were re-called with MiXCR into one record per CDR3 protein. This sample has a few hundred thousand distinct CDR3 sequences, with around 42% found just once. Material: peripheral blood or thyroid tissue (not recorded which). The sequence was obtained from a woman aged 18-30 years with Graves' hyperthyroidism.

CDR3 bases: TGTGCCAGCAGCCCCCCGGATGGCGAAGATACGCAGTATTTT. It specifies CASSPPDGEDTQYF. The gene calls are TRBV7-6 and TRBJ2-3; D remains unclear. Germline CDR1 and CDR2: SGHVS and FNYEAQ. The V end was cut by 5 bases, the J end by 5 bases, with 14 bases between. This CDR3 is built from 14 residues.